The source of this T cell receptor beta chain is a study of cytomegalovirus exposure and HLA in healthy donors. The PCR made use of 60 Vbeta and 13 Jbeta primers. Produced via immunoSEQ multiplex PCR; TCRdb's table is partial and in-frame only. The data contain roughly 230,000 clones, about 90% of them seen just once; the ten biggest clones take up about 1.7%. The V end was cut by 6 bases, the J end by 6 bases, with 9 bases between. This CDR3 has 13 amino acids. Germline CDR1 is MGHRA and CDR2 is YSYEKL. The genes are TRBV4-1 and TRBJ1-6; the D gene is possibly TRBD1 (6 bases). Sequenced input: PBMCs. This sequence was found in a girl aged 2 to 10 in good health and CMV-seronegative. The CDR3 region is CASRETGNSPLHF. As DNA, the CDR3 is TGCGCCAGCAGAGAGACAGGTAATTCACCCCTCCACTTT.